The 6 T cell receptor beta chains presented below share a single source sample, sequenced in a study of T-cell reconstitution after alpha-beta-depleted transplantation in children. Preparation of the TCRbeta library was carried out with unique molecular identifiers. Using its own MiXCR run on the PCR reads, TCRdb lists one record per CDR3 protein. The table lists fewer than 550,000 distinct CDR3 sequences, over 9.5% of them singletons. The specimen comprised PBMCs, mostly from graft donor cells, sampled 180 days after TCRalphabeta/CD19-depleted stem cell transplant. Source of these receptors: a female patient between 2 and 15 years old who had a stem cell transplant for aplastic anemia, so the T cells may come from the graft donor.

The genes are TRBV7-2 and TRBJ1-5; D is unclear. This CDR3 has 13 amino acids. V lost 3 bases and J 7 bases, leaving 10 bases between the germline ends. Germline CDR1 is SGHTA and CDR2 is FQGNSA. DNA of the CDR3: TGTGCCAGCAGCTTGGATGGTCACCAGCCCCAGCATTTT. Its translation is CASSLDGHQPQHF. Combining the CDR3 with reference TRBV7-2 and TRBJ1-5 gives the whole variable domain GAGVSQSPSNKVTEKGKDVELRCDPISGHTALYWYRQSLGQGLEFLIYFQGNSAPDKSGLPSDRFSAERTGGSVSTLTIQRTQQEDSAVYLCASSLDGHQPQHFGDGTRLSIL.

This clonotype has more than one count but fewer than ten. The chain combines TRBV20-1 with TRBJ2-5; weak D call: TRBD2 (5 bases). V was pared by 6 bases and J by 2 bases, with 16 bases between. Germline-derived CDR1 and CDR2 are DFQATT and SNEGSKA (reference sequence). The CDR3 has 14 residues. The CDR3 loop reads CSASDNLAQETQYF. In nucleotides, the CDR3 is TGCAGTGCGTCAGATAATCTAGCACAAGAGACCCAGTACTTC.

This clonotype was recorded many times. Germline and junction disagree at one end, which may indicate a read error. The CDR3 nucleotides read TGTGCCATCAGACAGGGGGCCCACGAATGGGACTTC. Translation: CAIRQGAHEWDF. The V gene is TRBV10-3, the J gene TRBJ2-7; 9 bases agree with TRBD1. CDR1 and CDR2 (germline): ENHRY, SYGVKD. This CDR3 spans 12 amino acids.

The chain couples TRBV5-1 to TRBJ2-1; 7 bases are shared with TRBD2. The junction had 12 bases not matched to a gene; V was cut back by 0 bases and J by 3 bases. The CDR3 spans 18 residues. CDR1 and CDR2 from the germline V gene are SGHRS and YFSETQ. In DNA, the CDR3 is TGCGCCAGCAGCTTGGCGATTTGGCGGGAGAGGCACTACAATGAGCAGTTCTTC. This codes for CASSLAIWRERHYNEQFF.

The V and J genes are TRBV7-2 and TRBJ2-1, with D hard to call. Trimming cost V 5 bases and J 4 bases, with 12 bases left between them. This CDR3 has 14 amino acids. Germline V lookup: CDR1 SGHTA, CDR2 FQGNSA. Written as DNA, the CDR3 is TGTGCCAGCAGCCGGCGTGGCGGTTACAATGAGCAGTTCTTC. Translated: CASSRRGGYNEQFF.

V and J are TRBV5-1 and TRBJ2-7; 13 bases map to TRBD2. Trimming cost V 3 bases and J 5 bases; bases outside gene matches: 8. Germline V gene lookup returns CDR1 SGHRS and CDR2 YFSETQ. The CDR3 runs to 16 residues. The CDR3 DNA reads TGCGCCAGCAGCTCAGGTTGGACTAGCGGGAGCAACGAGCAGTACTTC. It yields the protein CASSSGWTSGSNEQYF. Looking up the rest from reference TRBV5-1 and TRBJ2-7 gives the full variable domain: KAGVTQTPRYLIKTRGQQVTLSCSPISGHRSVSWYQQTPGQGLQFLFEYFSETQRNKGNFPGRFSGRQFSNSRSEMNVSTLELGDSALYLCASSSGWTSGSNEQYFGPGTRLTVT.